The present T cell receptor (beta chain) was sequenced within a study of blood T cells in healthy people across ages. With regard to this clonotype: The antigen remains unidentified.

The V and J ends lost 1 base and 0 bases respectively, with 9 bases between them. CDR1 and CDR2 from the germline V gene are SEHNR and FQNEAQ (reference sequence). The CDR3 has 16 residues. The use of a sample-barcoded 5' primer and a J-beta primer mix characterized a second PCR of about 7 to 12 cycles. One entry per CDR3 protein, called by TCRdb with MiXCR from the 5' RACE reads. The sample has approximately 1,000,000 distinct CDR3 sequences; approximately 38% are singletons. Study-level findings and limits: Roughly linearly, TCR beta diversity per million T cells fell as age increased. Estimated diversity, derived from one million T cells, was regarded as an underestimate. Naive CD4+ cells and diversity were both higher in long-lived donors than in aged donors.

The sequenced material came from blood. The chain joins TRBV7-9 to TRBJ1-4; a weak D match, TRBD1 (6 bases). The receptor was derived from a man aged 18 to 35 in good health. CDR3 sequence reads: CASSLGGAPTNEKLFF. CDR3 DNA sequence: TGTGCCAGCAGCTTAGGGGGGGCACCAACTAATGAAAAACTGTTTTTT.